This TCR beta chain was sequenced for a study of T cell responses to AZD1222 COVID-19 vaccine. Whole-study findings and limits: When two AZD1222 doses had been given, Spike-specific TCR breadth and depth rose. Among vaccine-associated CD4 TCRs, coverage spanned spike, with dominance at 160-218 and 743-854. Reportedly, nearly half of unique spike TCRs recognized epitopes outside B.1.351/B.1.1.7 mutations.

This clone was seen a single time. What it recognizes is unknown. Libraries were prepared by immunoSEQ multiplex PCR; TCRdb keeps only in-frame clonotypes and omits some of them. There are some 150,000 clones in the sample; roughly nine tenths occur only once, and 5.5% lies in the top ten. Germline V gene lookup returns CDR1 MNHEY and CDR2 SVGAGI. V was pared by 7 bases and J by 5 bases, with 12 bases between. This CDR3 has 14 residues. Sequenced here: peripheral blood, sampled on day 0 of MenACWY control vaccination. This clonotype was obtained from an adult in good health. V usage is TRBV6-5 and J usage is TRBJ1-6; TRBD1 is a possible D gene (5 bases). CDR3: CASTTWGDNSPLHF. CDR3 coding DNA: TGTGCCAGCACCACCTGGGGGGATAATTCACCCCTCCACTTT.